The T cell receptor (beta chain) under discussion was sequenced for a study of blood T cell repertoires in COVID-19. Study context: Sites across the United States, Italy and Spain contributed samples from acute and convalescent COVID-19. From T cells, B-cell-depleted T cells, or PBMCs came the material, which was cDNA or gDNA.

V lost 5 bases, J lost 14 bases, and 7 bases stayed unmatched. CDR3 length: 11 amino acids. CDR1 and CDR2 from the germline V gene are LGHNT and FRNRAP. Authors' processing steps: Amplification from reference gene primers served as the basis for estimated nucleated cell counts. Data came from immunoSEQ multiplex PCR; TCRdb stores just in-frame clones and leaves some out. For V, J and clone size, that table is used; D and trimming come from the DNA. The sample yields over 120,000 clones, about 91% seen once. The origin of this receptor is a woman aged 45-65 years with acute or convalescent COVID-19. The sequenced material came from peripheral blood. The V call is TRBV12-5, the J call TRBJ1-2, with 8 bases matching TRBD1. The CDR3 nucleotides are TGTGCTAGTGGTCTCTGGACAGGGAGGACCTTC. Translated: CASGLWTGRTF.